This passage covers 30 T cell receptor beta chains from one sample sequenced in a study of T cell repertoires in cytomegalovirus infection. One entry per CDR3 protein, called by TCRdb with MiXCR from the reads. Of around 450,000 distinct CDR3 sequences listed, roughly 31% were seen once; the top ten hold roughly 15%. The sample was PBMCs. Receptors were obtained from a human donor in good health (CMV status not recorded). Some clones in this sample may be carry-over from other donors' samples.

This clonotype was picked up many times. This CDR3 reads CASSLKGTGNEQFF. In nucleotides, the CDR3 is TGTGCCAGCAGCCTTAAAGGGACGGGGAATGAGCAGTTCTTC. The gene calls are TRBV7-9 and TRBJ2-1; either TRBD1 or TRBD2 may fit D (5 bases each). The length of the CDR3 is 14 residues. The V end was cut by 5 bases, the J end by 7 bases, with 15 bases between. Germline CDR1 SEHNR, CDR2 FQNEAQ (reference sequence). Based on the CDR3 plus reference TRBV7-9 and TRBJ2-1, the full variable domain is DTGVSQNPRHKITKRGQNVTFRCDPISEHNRLYWYRQTLGQGPEFLTYFQNEAQLEKSRLLSDRFSAERPKGSFSTLEIQRTEQGDSAMYLCASSLKGTGNEQFFGPGTRLTVL.

V usage is TRBV14 and J usage is TRBJ2-1; 9 bases align to TRBD2. The CDR3 has 19 residues. With 1 base clipped from V and 6 bases from J, the junction kept 16 bases outside the gene matches. Per the germline V gene, CDR1 is SGHDN and CDR2 is FVKESK. CDR3 sequence reads: CASSQGWSGGPLNRNEQFF. Here the CDR3 DNA reads TGTGCCAGCAGCCAAGGCTGGAGCGGGGGGCCCCTCAACCGCAATGAGCAGTTCTTC.

A note on this clonotype: Given the absence of the conserved phenylalanine or tryptophan at the CDR3 end, a read error is likely. This chain connects TRBV6-6 to TRBJ1-5; D is perhaps TRBD1 (6 bases). V was clipped by 4 bases and J by 5 bases, with 12 bases between them. CDR3 length: 14 residues. Germline V CDR1 and CDR2: MNHNY, SVGAGI (reference sequence). CDR3 nucleotide sequence: TGTGCCAGCAGTTTAGGACAGATGGATCAGCCCCAGCATTGT. Translating it yields CASSLGQMDQPQHC.

This clonotype was observed a few times. The chain employs TRBV3-1 and TRBJ1-3, with TRBD1 as a possible D gene (5 bases). Trimming took off 1 base at V and 3 bases at J, with 10 bases between the two ends. CDR3 length equals 15 residues. Germline values: CDR1 LGHDT, CDR2 YNNKEL (reference sequence). Written as DNA, the CDR3 is TGTGCCAGCAGCCAAGTGGGGGACGGTGGAAACACCATATATTTT. Translated: CASSQVGDGGNTIYF.

CDR3 sequence: CANTKLTEAFF. The CDR3 coding sequence is TGTGCCAACACTAAGCTCACTGAAGCTTTCTTT. The chain has TRBV2 and TRBJ1-1; D uncertain. From germline, CDR1 is SNHLY and CDR2 FYNNEI. Trimming pared 10 bases from V and 4 bases from J, leaving 10 bases between. CDR3 length: 11 residues.

The chain couples TRBV2 to TRBJ1-5; a possible D gene is TRBD1 (5 bases). The V gene's germline CDR1 is SNHLY and CDR2 FYNNEI. Trimming removed 2 bases at V and 7 bases at J, with 15 bases between. The CDR3 extends over 15 amino acids. CDR3 nucleotide sequence: TGTGCCAGCAGTGAATTACAGGACTCGATGCAGCCCCAGCATTTT. Amino acids: CASSELQDSMQPQHF.

J is TRBJ2-5 and V is TRBV28; tentative D call: TRBD1 (5 bases). CDR3 length: 13 residues. With 0 bases removed from V and 4 bases from J, the gap between germline ends came to 6 bases. Germline V gene data show CDR1 as MDHEN and CDR2 as SYDVKM. The CDR3 loop reads CASSLWGRETQYF. CDR3 sequence (DNA): TGTGCCAGCAGTTTATGGGGGCGAGAGACCCAGTACTTC.

The chain links TRBV19 to TRBJ1-1; D gene unclear. The V end was cut by 3 bases, the J end by 1 base, with 12 bases between. Germline CDR1 and CDR2: LNHDA and SQIVND (reference sequence). CDR3 length: 15 amino acids. As DNA, the CDR3 is TGTGCCAGTAGTATTCTGGGCACGGGGAACACTGAAGCTTTCTTT. Translating it yields CASSILGTGNTEAFF.

This clonotype has just a few counts. The chain employs TRBV7-6 and TRBJ2-5; perhaps TRBD2 as D (7 bases). CDR1 and CDR2 (germline): SGHVS, FNYEAQ. This CDR3 has 13 residues. CDR3 nucleotide sequence: TGTTTTGCGGGGGCTCTACTCCAAGAGACCCAGTACTTC. It translates to CFAGALLQETQYF. The full variable domain, its missing parts supplied by reference TRBV7-6 and TRBJ2-5, is GAGVSQSPRYKVTKRGQDVALRCDPISGHVSLYWYRQALGQGPEFLTYFNYEAQQDKSGLPNDRFSAERPEGSISTLTIQRTEQRDSAMYRCFAGALLQETQYFGPGTRLLVL.

The V gene is TRBV7-6, the J gene TRBJ2-1, with D perhaps TRBD2 (6 bases). Deletions cut 4 bases from V and 12 bases from J, with 16 bases between. The CDR3 consists of 13 residues. The V gene's germline CDR1 is SGHVS and CDR2 FNYEAQ. The CDR3 region is CASSSDEGRLQFF. The CDR3, as DNA: TGTGCCAGCAGCTCGGACGAGGGGAGGCTGCAGTTCTTC.

Only a few counts were recorded for this clonotype. The chain uses TRBV18 and TRBJ2-2, with a tentative D call TRBD2 (6 bases). This CDR3 is 16 amino acids long. Germline-derived CDR1 and CDR2 are KGHSH and LQKENI. Trimming removed 2 bases at V and 4 bases at J, with 14 bases between. The CDR3 DNA reads TGTGCCAGCTCACCAACCGGGACTCGAAGCACCGGGGAGCTGTTTTTT. The encoded protein is CASSPTGTRSTGELFF.

The genes are TRBV29-1 and TRBJ2-5, with TRBD2 as a possible D gene (6 bases). Germline V gives CDR1 SQVTM, CDR2 ANQGSEA. V was shortened by 4 bases and J by 3 bases, with 6 bases between the two germline ends. The CDR3 consists of 11 residues. The CDR3 spells CSVAGEETQYF. In DNA form, the CDR3 reads TGCAGCGTTGCGGGGGAAGAGACCCAGTACTTC. Together with reference TRBV29-1 and TRBJ2-5, the CDR3 gives the full variable domain: SAVISQKPSRDICQRGTSLTIQCQVDSQVTMMFWYRQQPGQSLTLIATANQGSEATYESGFVIDKFPISRPNLTFSTLTVSNMSPEDSSIYLCSVAGEETQYFGPGTRLLVL.

The chain uses TRBV12-3 or TRBV12-4 and TRBJ1-5; weak D call: TRBD1 (5 bases). V was pared by 4 bases and J by 3 bases, with 13 bases between. CDR3 size: 15 residues. The CDR3 spells CASSSWGRVNQPQHF. The CDR3 nucleotides are TGTGCCAGCAGTTCTTGGGGCAGGGTCAATCAGCCCCAGCATTTT.

This sequence joins TRBV24-1 and TRBJ2-1; unclear D gene. Germline V gene sequence: CDR1 KGHDR, CDR2 SFDVKD. V was clipped by 3 bases and J by 7 bases, with 6 bases between them. This CDR3 comprises 12 residues. CDR3 residues: CATSDGGNEQFF. The CDR3 region has the DNA TGTGCCACCAGTGATGGTGGTAATGAGCAGTTCTTC.

V and J are TRBV7-2 and TRBJ2-5; 9 bases line up with TRBD2. The CDR3 loop spans 15 amino acids. Trimming at V came to 4 bases and at J to 6 bases, leaving 9 bases not matched to a gene. In germline, CDR1 is SGHTA, CDR2 FQGNSA. CDR3 sequence reads: CASSSRGGGAKTQYF. CDR3 coding DNA: TGTGCCAGCAGCTCGAGGGGCGGGGGGGCGAAGACCCAGTACTTC. The full variable domain, with the rest looked up from reference TRBV7-2 and TRBJ2-5, is GAGVSQSPSNKVTEKGKDVELRCDPISGHTALYWYRQSLGQGLEFLIYFQGNSAPDKSGLPSDRFSAERTGGSVSTLTIQRTQQEDSAVYLCASSSRGGGAKTQYFGPGTRLLVL.

This chain joins TRBV6-2 or TRBV6-3 and TRBJ2-1; 8 bases map to TRBD2. CDR1 is MNHEY and CDR2 is SVGEGT in the germline V gene. V lost 7 bases and J lost 6; bases outside the gene matches: 5. The CDR3 has 13 amino acids. The CDR3 DNA follows: TGTGCCAGCACGCGGGGGGCTTCCAATGAGCAGTTCTTC. It is translated as CASTRGASNEQFF.

The CDR3 nucleotides are TGTGCCAGCAGCTTGGGGACTACCCGAGATACGCAGTATTTT. Amino acids: CASSLGTTRDTQYF. The rearrangement uses TRBV5-5 and TRBJ2-3; tentatively, D is TRBD2 (6 bases). V was cut by 0 bases and J by 5 bases, with 10 bases left in between. The germline V gene has CDR1 SGHKS and CDR2 YYEKEE (reference sequence). This CDR3 spans 14 amino acids.

This clonotype has more than one count but fewer than ten. CDR3 residues: CASSWVKGNSGANVLTF. The DNA of the CDR3 is TGTGCCAGCAGCTGGGTAAAGGGGAACTCTGGGGCCAACGTCCTGACTTTC. The genes are TRBV11-2 and TRBJ2-6, with a possible D match to TRBD1 (5 bases). V was shortened by 4 bases and J by 0 bases, with 13 bases between the two germline ends. The CDR3 loop spans 17 amino acids. The V gene's germline CDR1 is SGHAT and CDR2 FQNNGV.

The CDR3 DNA reads as TGTGCCACCAGCAGAGATAAGGAGGGGGCCCCTGAAGCTTTCTTT. Protein sequence: CATSRDKEGAPEAFF. This chain uses TRBV15 with TRBJ1-1; 7 bases fit TRBD1. Germline values: CDR1 LNHNV, CDR2 YYDKDF (reference sequence). The V and J ends lost 0 bases and 6 bases, in that order; junction bases with no gene match: 7. This CDR3 is 15 amino acids long.

This clonotype was recorded many times. The genes are TRBV7-8 and TRBJ1-1; TRBD1 matches 8 bases. The J segment lost 5 bases and the V segment lost 1 base, leaving 9 bases of the junction unmatched. From germline, CDR1 is SGHVS and CDR2 FQNEAQ. The CDR3 totals 16 residues. The CDR3, as DNA: TGTGCCAGCAGCTTAGGGCCTCAGGGGGCGAGGACTGAAGCTTTCTTT. Translated: CASSLGPQGARTEAFF.

The V call is TRBV15, the J call TRBJ1-6; D is unclear. This CDR3 comprises 16 residues. V shed 2 bases and J shed 10 bases, with 18 bases lying between them. The germline V gene has CDR1 LNHNV and CDR2 YYDKDF (reference sequence). The CDR3 here is CATSRMSGRLGSPLHF. CDR3 in DNA: TGTGCCACCAGCAGAATGTCGGGGAGGCTTGGATCACCCCTCCACTTT.

The CDR3 nucleotides read TGTGCCAGCAGTTTGTCCATGGGTGACACTGAAGCTTTCTTT. This codes for CASSLSMGDTEAFF. The rearrangement joins TRBV5-4 to TRBJ1-1, with D uncertain. The V gene's germline CDR1 is SGHNT and CDR2 YYREEE (reference sequence). The CDR3 spans 14 residues. V lost 5 bases to trimming and J lost 3 bases, with 14 bases between them.

As regards this clonotype: An end of the junction does not agree with germline; a read error may underlie this. The rearrangement uses TRBV4-1 and TRBJ1-6; D ambiguous. The germline gives CDR1 MGHRA, CDR2 YSYEKL. The CDR3 has 14 residues. The CDR3 region has the DNA TGTGCCAGCAGCCAAGTACAGAGCGGGTCACCCCTCCACTTT. Translating it yields CASSQVQSGSPLHF.

The chain couples TRBV4-1 to TRBJ1-5, with D hard to call. CDR1 MGHRA and CDR2 YSYEKL come from the germline V gene. This CDR3 is built from 15 residues. The ends were cut back, 0 bases at V and 5 bases at J, with 11 bases in the middle. The CDR3 protein is CASSQEVVRDQPQHF. CDR3 nucleotide sequence: TGCGCCAGCAGCCAAGAGGTCGTCCGGGATCAGCCCCAGCATTTT.

The chain employs TRBV2 and TRBJ2-5; a possible D gene is TRBD2 (6 bases). The CDR3 runs 15 residues. The germline V gene encodes CDR1 SNHLY and CDR2 FYNNEI. Deletions cut 1 base from V and 2 bases from J, with 11 bases between. CDR3 DNA sequence: TGTGCCAGCAGTGAAGGGCGGGGCTTTCAAGAGACCCAGTACTTC. Protein sequence: CASSEGRGFQETQYF.

Concerning this clonotype itself: At one end the junction does not follow the germline gene, possibly because of a read error. The chain employs TRBV11-2 and TRBJ2-3; D is perhaps TRBD1 (6 bases). The CDR3 has 14 amino acids. The germline V gene has CDR1 SGHAT and CDR2 FQNNGV. This CDR3 reads CASILGGHQDTQYF. The CDR3 nucleotides are TGTGCCAGCATCTTAGGGGGTCACCAAGATACGCAGTATTTT.

The gene calls are TRBV9 and TRBJ1-5; D call uncertain. The CDR3 sequence is 14 residues long. Germline CDR1 is SGDLS and CDR2 is YYNGEE. The V end was cut by 0 bases, the J end by 4 bases, with 8 bases between. CDR3 DNA sequence: TGTGCCAGCAGCGTAGCTGGGGAGAATCAGCCCCAGCATTTT. Amino acid sequence: CASSVAGENQPQHF.

This clonotype has more than one count but fewer than ten. The chain is built from TRBV7-6 and TRBJ2-3; no definite D call. CDR1 SGHVS and CDR2 FNYEAQ come from the germline V gene. Deletions cut 5 bases from V and 0 bases from J, with 12 bases between. This CDR3 has 15 amino acids. The CDR3 spells CASSRAGSSTDTQYF. The CDR3 nucleotides are TGTGCCAGCAGCCGGGCCGGGTCTAGCACAGATACGCAGTATTTT. Drawing the rest from reference TRBV7-6 and TRBJ2-3, the complete variable domain is GAGVSQSPRYKVTKRGQDVALRCDPISGHVSLYWYRQALGQGPEFLTYFNYEAQQDKSGLPNDRFSAERPEGSISTLTIQRTEQRDSAMYRCASSRAGSSTDTQYFGPGTRLTVL.

This clonotype occurred a few times. This chain joins TRBV7-9 and TRBJ2-5; a possible D gene is TRBD1 (6 bases). The CDR3 has 17 residues. Germline CDR1 SEHNR, CDR2 FQNEAQ (reference sequence). V was cut by 5 bases and J by 4 bases, with 23 bases left in between. CDR3 sequence (DNA): TGTGCCAGCAGCCACCTCCAGGGGCCAGGGAACGGAGAGACCCAGTACTTC. Encoded protein: CASSHLQGPGNGETQYF.

This chain links TRBV3-1 with TRBJ1-1; the D is unclear. V was clipped by 5 bases and J by 2 bases, with 9 bases between them. The CDR3 has 13 amino acids. CDR1 LGHDT and CDR2 YNNKEL come from the germline V gene (reference sequence). CDR3 protein: CASSKKLNTEAFF. DNA of the CDR3: TGTGCCAGCAGCAAAAAGCTTAACACTGAAGCTTTCTTT.